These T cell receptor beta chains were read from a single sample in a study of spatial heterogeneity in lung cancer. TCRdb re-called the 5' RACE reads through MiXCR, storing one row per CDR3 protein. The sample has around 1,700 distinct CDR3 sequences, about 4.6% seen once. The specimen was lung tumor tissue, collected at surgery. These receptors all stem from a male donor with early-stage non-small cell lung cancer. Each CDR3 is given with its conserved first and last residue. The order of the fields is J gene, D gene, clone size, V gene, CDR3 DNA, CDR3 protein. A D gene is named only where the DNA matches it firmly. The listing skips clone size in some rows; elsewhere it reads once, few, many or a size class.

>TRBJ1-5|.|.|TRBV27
TGTGCCAGCAGTCACGTACCCCTCGAACTTAGCAATCAGCCCCAGCATTTT
CASSHVPLELSNQPQHF
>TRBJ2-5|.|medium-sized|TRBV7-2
TGTGCCAGCAGCTCCCCCCCTAGAAGCGATGAGACCCAGTACTTC
CASSSPPRSDETQYF
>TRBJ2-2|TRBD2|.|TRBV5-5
TGTGCCAGCAGCTTGGACCCGGGAGGAACCGGGGAGCTGTTTTTT
CASSLDPGGTGELFF
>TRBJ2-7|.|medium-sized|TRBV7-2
TGTGCCAGCAGCGCTACAGCGTTCTACGAGCAGTACTTC
CASSATAFYEQYF
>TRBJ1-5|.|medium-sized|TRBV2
TGTGCCAGCAGTGATGGTCAGCTAGGCAATCAGCCCCAGCATTTT
CASSDGQLGNQPQHF
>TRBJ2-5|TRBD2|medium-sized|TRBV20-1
TGCAGTGCTGGATGGATACTAGCGGGAGACCTGGAGACCCAGTACTTC
CSAGWILAGDLETQYF
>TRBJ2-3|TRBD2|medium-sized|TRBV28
TGTGCCAGCAGGCTAGCGGGGTTACCCTTTGATACGCAGTATTTT
CASRLAGLPFDTQYF
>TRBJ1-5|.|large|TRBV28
TGTGCCAGCAGACCACAGGGAGTTCAGCCCCAGCATTTT
CASRPQGVQPQHF
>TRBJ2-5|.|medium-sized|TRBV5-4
TGTGCCAGCAGCAAAGACTCGGAAGAGACCCAGTACTTC
CASSKDSEETQYF
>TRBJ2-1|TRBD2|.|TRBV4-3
TGCGCCAGCAGCCAGAGTAGCGGGGAACCCTACAATGAGCAGTTCTTC
CASSQSSGEPYNEQFF
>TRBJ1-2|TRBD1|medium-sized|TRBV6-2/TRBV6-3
TGTGCCAGCAGCGGGACAGGGAACCGCTACACCTTC
CASSGTGNRYTF
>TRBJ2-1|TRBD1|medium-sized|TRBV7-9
TGTGCCAGCAGCTTAGGGCCAGGGGGAAACAATGAGCAGTTCTTC
CASSLGPGGNNEQFF
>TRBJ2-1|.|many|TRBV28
TGTGCCAGCAGTTTTCCGGACGGACTTCTCTCCTACAATGAGCAGTTCTTC
CASSFPDGLLSYNEQFF
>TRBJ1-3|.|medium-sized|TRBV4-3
TGCGCCAGCAGCCATGATCGCTCGACAGGCCCTCTATATTTT
CASSHDRSTGPLYF
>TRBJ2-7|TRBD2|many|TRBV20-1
TGCAGTGCTAGACGGACTAGCCGATGCTACTACGAGCAGTACTTC
CSARRTSRCYYEQYF
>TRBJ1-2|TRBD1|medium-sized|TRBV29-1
TGCAGCGTGGGACAGGGGCGAACTAACTATGGCTACACCTTC
CSVGQGRTNYGYTF
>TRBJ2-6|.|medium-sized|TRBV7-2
TGTGCCAGCAGCCTATACCCAGACAGTCCCGAATCTGGGGCCAACGTCCTGACTTTC
CASSLYPDSPESGANVLTF
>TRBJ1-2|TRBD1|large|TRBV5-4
TGTGCCAGCAGTGGACAGGGGCCCTATGGCTACACCTTC
CASSGQGPYGYTF
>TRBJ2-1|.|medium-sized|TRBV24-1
TGTGCCACCAGTGACGGAGAAGAGCAGTTCTTC
CATSDGEEQFF
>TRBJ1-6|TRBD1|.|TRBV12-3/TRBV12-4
TGTGCCAGCAGTTTAGGTTTGGGACAGGGCAATTCACCCCTCCACTTT
CASSLGLGQGNSPLHF
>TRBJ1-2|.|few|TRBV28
TGTGCCAGCAGTTTACCTGCTGGGGGGGATGGGACCTATGGCTACACCTTC
CASSLPAGGDGTYGYTF
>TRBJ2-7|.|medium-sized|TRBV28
TGTGCCAGCAGTTTATGGGGGGAGCAGTACTTC
CASSLWGEQYF
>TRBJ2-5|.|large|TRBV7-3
TGTGCCAGCAGCTTTTCGGCAGGGTTGACGGAGACCCAGTACTTC
CASSFSAGLTETQYF
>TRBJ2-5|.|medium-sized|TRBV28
TGTGCCAGCACTAGCAGGGGAGAAGAGACCCAGTACTTC
CASTSRGEETQYF
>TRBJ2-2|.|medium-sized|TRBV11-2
TGTGCCAGCAGCCGCCCCGAGGGCACCGGGGAGCTGTTTTTT
CASSRPEGTGELFF
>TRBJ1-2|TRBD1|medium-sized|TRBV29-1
TGCAGCGATAACAGGGGGGACAACTATGGCTACACCTTC
CSDNRGDNYGYTF